These 9 T cell receptor beta chains came from one sample sequenced in a study of CD8 T cells in ankylosing spondylitis. TCRdb recomputed calls from the 5' RACE reads with MiXCR, one row per CDR3 protein. The sample records fewer than 250,000 distinct CDR3 sequences, roughly 10% being singletons. Source material: blood, either unsorted or a sorted T cell fraction (not recorded which). These receptor sequences come from a male donor with ankylosing spondylitis or in good health (not recorded which).

This clonotype appeared a few times. The rearrangement joins TRBV6-5 to TRBJ1-1, with 7 nucleotides matching TRBD1. This CDR3 is built from 15 residues. Germline V gene data show CDR1 as MNHEY and CDR2 as SVGAGI. The V and J ends lost 4 bases and 6 bases, in that order; junction bases with no gene match: 11. The CDR3 bases are TGTGCCAGCAGTTCTTCCGGGACAGCAGTGTCTGAAGCTTTCTTT. It specifies CASSSSGTAVSEAFF.

This clonotype was counted at least ten times. The chain employs TRBV29-1 and TRBJ1-1; 11 positions match TRBD1. Per the germline V gene, CDR1 is SQVTM and CDR2 is ANQGSEA. The CDR3 is made up of 13 amino acids. After removal of 6 bases from V and 6 bases from J, the junction contained 6 bases not matched to a gene. The CDR3 is CSVRPGQGAEAFF. DNA of the CDR3: TGCAGCGTGCGACCGGGACAGGGGGCTGAAGCTTTCTTT.

The table lists this clonotype with many counts. The chain is built from TRBV29-1 and TRBJ2-7; 12 bases match TRBD2. CDR3 length equals 17 residues. Germline CDR1 reads SQVTM; CDR2 reads ANQGSEA. V lost 4 bases to trimming and J lost 6 bases; unmatched junction nucleotides: 16. In nucleotides, the CDR3 is TGCAGCGTTGTATGGAGAGTGACTAGCGGGAGATTCACCGAGCAGTACTTC. Translated: CSVVWRVTSGRFTEQYF.

This chain uses TRBV10-3 with TRBJ2-3; 9 bases align to TRBD1. The V segment lost 7 bases and the J segment 4 bases; nucleotides outside the gene matches: 9. Germline CDR1 reads ENHRY; CDR2 reads SYGVKD. There are 15 residues in the CDR3. The CDR3 reads CAIKGPQGASDTQYF. The CDR3, as DNA: TGTGCCATCAAAGGTCCACAGGGGGCATCAGATACGCAGTATTTT.

This clonotype was observed many times. This chain connects TRBV4-1 to TRBJ2-1; D remains unclear. CDR3 size: 13 residues. The V end lost 6 bases, the J end lost 10 bases, and 16 bases lay between the germline ends. Germline CDR1 and CDR2: MGHRA and YSYEKL. The CDR3 coding sequence is TGCGCCAGCAGTCCCCTGCAAAGGGTCGAGCAGTTCTTC. The encoded protein is CASSPLQRVEQFF.

Comment on this clonotype: Just one base apart from a much larger clone, this may be a read error. The chain joins TRBV7-6 to TRBJ2-3, with 8 bases aligning to TRBD2. Germline values: CDR1 SGHVS, CDR2 FNYEAQ. The CDR3 covers 16 residues. The CDR3 sequence: CASNLAGTGGTDTQYF. The CDR3 coding sequence is TGTGCCAGCAACTTAGCGGGGACGGGGGGCACAGATACGCAGTATTTT.

This clonotype was picked up many times. The genes are TRBV20-1 and TRBJ2-1; 8 bases fit TRBD2. The CDR3 loop spans 14 amino acids. Unmatched junction bases numbered 8, after V lost 5 bases and J lost 5 bases. Germline CDR1 is DFQATT and CDR2 is SNEGSKA (reference sequence). CDR3 coding DNA: TGCAGTGCTCTCGGGGGGGCTATGGACAATGAGCAGTTCTTC. Translated, it gives CSALGGAMDNEQFF.

Ten or more counts support this clonotype. DNA for the CDR3: TGCGCCAGCAGCCAAGCGGCCAGCACAGATACGCAGTATTTT. The encoded protein is CASSQAASTDTQYF. The chain combines TRBV4-1 with TRBJ2-3; D not certain. Germline CDR1 is MGHRA and CDR2 is YSYEKL. Trimming cost V 1 base and J 0 bases, with 5 bases left between them. The CDR3 runs to 14 residues.

This clonotype has a count of ten or more. V gene TRBV2 combines with J gene TRBJ2-1; TRBD2 might be the D (7 bases). Germline V CDR1 and CDR2: SNHLY, FYNNEI. Between the trimmed V and J ends, which lost 0 bases and 9 bases, there was a span of 24 bases. The CDR3 extends over 18 amino acids. CDR3: CASSEAYGGTIRGSEQFF. CDR3 coding DNA: TGTGCCAGCAGTGAAGCCTACGGGGGGACTATTAGGGGGAGTGAGCAGTTCTTC. Full variable domain (outside the CDR3, taken from reference TRBV2 and TRBJ2-1): EPEVTQTPSHQVTQMGQEVILRCVPISNHLYFYWYRQILGQKVEFLVSFYNNEISEKSEIFDDQFSVERPDGSNFTLKIRSTKLEDSAMYFCASSEAYGGTIRGSEQFFGPGTRLTVL.